Shown below are 25 T cell receptor beta chains from a single sample sequenced in a study of blood T cell repertoires in COVID-19. Profiled with immunoSEQ multiplex PCR; TCRdb holds only in-frame clones, not every one. This table has about 180,000 clones, over 75% appearing once. Source material: peripheral blood. These receptors were obtained from a man in his 70s with active or convalescent COVID-19.

The chain has TRBV29-1 and TRBJ2-3, with a weak D call TRBD2 (5 bases). The CDR3 covers 13 residues. CDR1 is SQVTM and CDR2 is ANQGSEA in the germline V gene. V lost 3 bases to trimming and J lost 0 bases, with 7 bases between them. CDR3 in amino acids: CSVETGSTDTQYF. The CDR3 coding sequence is TGCAGCGTTGAGACGGGAAGCACAGATACGCAGTATTTT.

This clone came up a few times. V and J are TRBV7-9 and TRBJ2-3, with 11 bases lining up with TRBD2. The germline V gene has CDR1 SEHNR and CDR2 FQNEAQ (reference sequence). The CDR3 has 16 residues. V trimming: 3 bases; J trimming: 4 bases; junction bases outside the gene matches: 6. CDR3 bases: TGTGCCAGCAGCTTCTTCACTAGCGGGGGTTCAGATACGCAGTATTTT. Protein sequence: CASSFFTSGGSDTQYF. Looking up the rest from reference TRBV7-9 and TRBJ2-3 gives the full variable domain: DTGVSQNPRHKITKRGQNVTFRCDPISEHNRLYWYRQTLGQGPEFLTYFQNEAQLEKSRLLSDRFSAERPKGSFSTLEIQRTEQGDSAMYLCASSFFTSGGSDTQYFGPGTRLTVL.

This clone was found once. The V call is TRBV6-1, the J call TRBJ1-2; 9 bases are a match to TRBD1. The germline V gene has CDR1 MNHNS and CDR2 SASEGT. Trimming at V came to 1 base and at J to 7 bases, leaving 7 bases not matched to a gene. This CDR3 spans 15 amino acids. The CDR3 reads CASSEGQNRGLGYTF. The CDR3, as DNA: TGTGCCAGCAGTGAAGGACAAAACAGGGGGCTTGGCTACACCTTC.

The chain has TRBV29-1 and TRBJ1-5, with D possibly TRBD1 on 6 matching bases. With 3 bases removed from V and 2 bases from J, the gap between germline ends came to 14 bases. Per the germline V gene, CDR1 is SQVTM and CDR2 is ANQGSEA. This CDR3 contains 15 residues. CDR3 in DNA: TGCAGCGTTGAGGTTTCGGGGGGCGGCAATCAGCCCCAGCATTTT. Its translation is CSVEVSGGGNQPQHF.

This chain links TRBV12-5 with TRBJ1-1; D gene uncertain. This CDR3 contains 11 residues. Germline loops: CDR1 LGHNT, CDR2 FRNRAP. V was trimmed by 5 bases and J by 5 bases, leaving 6 bases between them. The CDR3 loop reads CASGTVTEAFF. The CDR3, as DNA: TGTGCTAGTGGTACTGTAACTGAAGCTTTCTTT.

V usage is TRBV19 and J usage is TRBJ2-7; TRBD1 matches 7 bases. The junction had 12 bases not matched to a gene; V was cut back by 2 bases and J by 2 bases. This CDR3 has 17 amino acids. The germline gives CDR1 LNHDA, CDR2 SQIVND (reference sequence). The CDR3, as DNA: TGTGCCAGTAGTATATCCCGCGAGAGGGGGCGAGCCTACGAGCAGTACTTC. This encodes CASSISRERGRAYEQYF. Full variable domain (rest looked up from reference TRBV19 and TRBJ2-7): DGGITQSPKYLFRKEGQNVTLSCEQNLNHDAMYWYRQDPGQGLRLIYYSQIVNDFQKGDIAEGYSVSREKKESFPLTVTSAQKNPTAFYLCASSISRERGRAYEQYFGPGTRLTVT.

The chain combines TRBV10-1 with TRBJ2-3, with D possibly being TRBD1 (7 bases). V was clipped by 4 bases and J by 5 bases, with 13 bases between them. This CDR3 contains 14 residues. CDR1 and CDR2 (germline): WNHNN, SYGVQD (reference sequence). CDR3 protein: CASSVSGGQDTQYF. DNA of the CDR3: TGCGCCAGCAGTGTTTCAGGGGGGCAAGATACGCAGTATTTT.

The V and J genes are TRBV4-2 and TRBJ2-2; D may be TRBD2 (6 bases). V lost 1 base and J 7 bases, leaving 13 bases between the germline ends. The CDR3 is 15 amino acids. Germline assignment: CDR1 LGHNA and CDR2 YNFKEQ. CDR3: CASSQVGRMVGELFF. The CDR3 DNA follows: TGTGCCAGCAGCCAAGTCGGGAGAATGGTCGGGGAGCTGTTTTTT.

This chain uses TRBV3-1 (or the pseudogene TRBV3-2) with TRBJ2-2; a weak D match, TRBD1 (5 bases). CDR1 LGHDT and CDR2 YNNKEL come from the germline V gene (reference sequence). This CDR3 region has 14 residues. V lost 6 bases, J lost 1 base, and 9 bases lay in between. This CDR3 reads CASRIQVNTGELFF. The CDR3 DNA is TGTGCCAGCAGGATACAGGTGAACACCGGGGAGCTGTTTTTT.

This chain joins TRBV5-1 and TRBJ1-2, with D tentatively TRBD1 (6 bases). The germline gives CDR1 SGHRS, CDR2 YFSETQ. The CDR3 sequence is 15 residues long. Trimming stripped 0 bases from V and 3 bases from J, with 12 bases between. The chain's CDR3 is CASSLVGGSDYGYTF. Written as DNA, the CDR3 is TGCGCCAGCAGCTTGGTAGGGGGTTCAGACTATGGCTACACCTTC.

The rearrangement links TRBV7-9 to TRBJ1-4; possibly TRBD1 for D (6 bases). Germline V lookup: CDR1 SEHNR, CDR2 FQNEAQ (reference sequence). V shed 5 bases and J shed 7 bases, with 20 bases lying between them. The CDR3 contains 16 residues. The CDR3 loop is CASSPPGTTEGEKLFF. The CDR3 DNA follows: TGTGCCAGCAGCCCTCCTGGGACAACAGAGGGTGAAAAACTGTTTTTT. The full variable domain, its missing parts supplied by reference TRBV7-9 and TRBJ1-4, is DTGVSQNPRHKITKRGQNVTFRCDPISEHNRLYWYRQTLGQGPEFLTYFQNEAQLEKSRLLSDRFSAERPKGSFSTLEIQRTEQGDSAMYLCASSPPGTTEGEKLFFGSGTQLSVL.

CDR3: CASSAFVTSGNTIYF. The CDR3 nucleotides read TGTGCCAGCAGTGCTTTTGTTACATCTGGAAACACCATATATTTT. The rearrangement links TRBV2 to TRBJ1-3, with unresolved D. The CDR3 has 15 amino acids. CDR1 and CDR2 from the germline V gene are SNHLY and FYNNEI. The V end was cut by 4 bases, the J end by 1 base, with 11 bases between.

The chain couples TRBV25-1 to TRBJ1-6; possibly TRBD1 for D (5 bases). CDR1 and CDR2 from the germline V gene are MGHDK and SYGVNS. This CDR3 region has 14 residues. V dropped 5 bases and J dropped 7 bases, with 12 bases sitting between them. The chain's CDR3 is CASSQSGKNSPLHF. DNA for the CDR3: TGTGCCAGCAGTCAATCAGGGAAAAATTCACCCCTCCACTTT.

The rearrangement uses TRBV7-7 and TRBJ2-5; possibly TRBD2 for D (6 bases). This CDR3 has 14 amino acids. V lost 2 bases to trimming and J lost 1 base, with 8 bases between them. Germline V gene data show CDR1 as SSHAT and CDR2 as FNYEAQ (reference sequence). CDR3 loop: CASSLMGGQETQYF. The CDR3 nucleotides read TGTGCCAGCAGCTTAATGGGGGGCCAAGAGACCCAGTACTTC.

The V call is TRBV3-1 (or the pseudogene TRBV3-2), the J call TRBJ1-2, with unresolved D. Trimming left V 1 base short and J 0 bases short, with 15 bases between. The CDR3 totals 17 residues. Germline V gene data show CDR1 as LGHDT and CDR2 as YNNKEL (reference sequence). As DNA, the CDR3 is TGTGCCAGCAGCCAAGGGTCTAGCTGGGAAGCTAACTATGGCTACACCTTC. The encoded protein is CASSQGSSWEANYGYTF.

The rearrangement uses TRBV7-7 and TRBJ2-1; 8 bases fit TRBD1. Germline lookup yields CDR1 SSHAT and CDR2 FNYEAQ (reference sequence). The CDR3 covers 15 residues. The V and J ends lost 2 bases and 7 bases, in that order; junction bases with no gene match: 7. CDR3 residues: CASSLSQGATNEQFF. CDR3 sequence (DNA): TGTGCCAGCAGCTTATCGCAGGGGGCGACGAATGAGCAGTTCTTC. Supplemented by reference TRBV7-7 and TRBJ2-1, the full variable domain reads GAGVSQSPRYKVTKRGQDVTLRCDPISSHATLYWYQQALGQGPEFLTYFNYEAQPDKSGLPSDRFSAERPEGSISTLTIQRTEQRDSAMYRCASSLSQGATNEQFFGPGTRLTVL.

The V and J genes are TRBV4-2 and TRBJ2-3; the D gene is possibly TRBD2 (5 bases). Looked up from germline, CDR1 is LGHNA and CDR2 is YNFKEQ. Deletions cut 4 bases from V and 10 bases from J, with 15 bases between. This CDR3 has 13 amino acids. CDR3 DNA sequence: TGTGCCAGCAGCCGAGAGCTAGCAGTTGCGCAGTATTTT. Residues: CASSRELAVAQYF.

V and J are TRBV18 and TRBJ2-5, with D perhaps matching TRBD1 (5 bases). The CDR3 totals 14 residues. V lost 0 bases, J lost 1 base, and 6 bases lay in between. CDR1 and CDR2 (germline): KGHSH, LQKENI. In nucleotides, the CDR3 is TGTGCCAGCTCACCACCGCAGGGCCAAGAGACCCAGTACTTC. Protein: CASSPPQGQETQYF.

This clone was seen once. The gene calls are TRBV5-1 and TRBJ2-1, with 16 bases fitting TRBD2. In germline, CDR1 is SGHRS, CDR2 YFSETQ. V gave up 3 bases and J gave up 8 bases; unmatched junction bases: 2. The CDR3 consists of 15 residues. The CDR3 DNA is TGCGCCAGCAGCTCGGGACTAGCGGGAGGGGATGAGCAGTTCTTC. As protein: CASSSGLAGGDEQFF.

This clone was counted a single time. The chain couples TRBV19 to TRBJ1-1; the D gene is possibly TRBD1 (6 bases). Trimming took 6 bases from V and 0 from J, leaving 11 bases between them. CDR3 size: 14 residues. CDR1 and CDR2 from the germline V gene are LNHDA and SQIVND (reference sequence). Here the CDR3 DNA reads TGTGCCAGTAGCCGTGACAGGATGAACACTGAAGCTTTCTTT. This gives the protein CASSRDRMNTEAFF.

The chain has TRBV3-1 (or the pseudogene TRBV3-2) and TRBJ2-5; the D gene is possibly TRBD1 (6 bases). The germline V and J ends were trimmed by 2 bases and 2 bases, with 9 bases remaining between them. Looked up from germline, CDR1 is LGHDT and CDR2 is YNNKEL (reference sequence). This CDR3 spans 14 amino acids. This chain's CDR3 is CASSQTGKQETQYF. DNA for the CDR3: TGTGCCAGCAGCCAAACAGGGAAACAAGAGACCCAGTACTTC.

The rearrangement joins TRBV19 to TRBJ1-6; TRBD1 aligns across 9 bases. Trimming removed 6 bases from V and 7 bases from J; junction bases left unmatched: 16. Germline lookup yields CDR1 LNHDA and CDR2 SQIVND (reference sequence). The CDR3 is 18 residues long. CDR3 nucleotide sequence: TGTGCCAGTAGCCCCGGGACAGGGCGGATTACAGGAAATTCACCCCTCCACTTT. Translating gives CASSPGTGRITGNSPLHF. Using reference TRBV19 and TRBJ1-6 for the parts outside the CDR3, the full variable domain is DGGITQSPKYLFRKEGQNVTLSCEQNLNHDAMYWYRQDPGQGLRLIYYSQIVNDFQKGDIAEGYSVSREKKESFPLTVTSAQKNPTAFYLCASSPGTGRITGNSPLHFGNGTRLTVT.

The chain couples TRBV11-2 to TRBJ1-1; TRBD1 is a possible D gene (5 bases). The length of the CDR3 is 15 residues. Germline V gene data show CDR1 as SGHAT and CDR2 as FQNNGV. Trimming took off 0 bases at V and 7 bases at J, with 15 bases between the two ends. The CDR3 loop reads CASSLDSQRTNEAFF. CDR3 sequence (DNA): TGTGCCAGCAGCTTAGATTCGCAACGGACAAATGAAGCTTTCTTT.

The chain carries TRBV28 and TRBJ1-5, with unresolved D. The ends were cut back, 3 bases at V and 7 bases at J, with 7 bases in the middle. This CDR3 contains 12 residues. CDR1 MDHEN and CDR2 SYDVKM come from the germline V gene. The CDR3 is CASSFSGQPQHF. CDR3 in DNA: TGTGCCAGCAGTTTTTCAGGCCAGCCCCAGCATTTT. Based on the CDR3 plus reference TRBV28 and TRBJ1-5, the full variable domain is DVKVTQSSRYLVKRTGEKVFLECVQDMDHENMFWYRQDPGLGLRLIYFSYDVKMKEKGDIPEGYSVSREKKERFSLILESASTNQTSMYLCASSFSGQPQHFGDGTRLSIL.

This chain links TRBV19 with TRBJ2-7; possible D gene TRBD1, 6 bases. Deletions cut 10 bases from V and 5 bases from J, with 15 bases between. The CDR3 contains 12 residues. CDR1 and CDR2 from the germline V gene are LNHDA and SQIVND (reference sequence). CDR3 in amino acids: CATAGTRDEQYF. CDR3 nucleotides: TGTGCCACCGCCGGGACAAGGGACGAGCAGTACTTC.